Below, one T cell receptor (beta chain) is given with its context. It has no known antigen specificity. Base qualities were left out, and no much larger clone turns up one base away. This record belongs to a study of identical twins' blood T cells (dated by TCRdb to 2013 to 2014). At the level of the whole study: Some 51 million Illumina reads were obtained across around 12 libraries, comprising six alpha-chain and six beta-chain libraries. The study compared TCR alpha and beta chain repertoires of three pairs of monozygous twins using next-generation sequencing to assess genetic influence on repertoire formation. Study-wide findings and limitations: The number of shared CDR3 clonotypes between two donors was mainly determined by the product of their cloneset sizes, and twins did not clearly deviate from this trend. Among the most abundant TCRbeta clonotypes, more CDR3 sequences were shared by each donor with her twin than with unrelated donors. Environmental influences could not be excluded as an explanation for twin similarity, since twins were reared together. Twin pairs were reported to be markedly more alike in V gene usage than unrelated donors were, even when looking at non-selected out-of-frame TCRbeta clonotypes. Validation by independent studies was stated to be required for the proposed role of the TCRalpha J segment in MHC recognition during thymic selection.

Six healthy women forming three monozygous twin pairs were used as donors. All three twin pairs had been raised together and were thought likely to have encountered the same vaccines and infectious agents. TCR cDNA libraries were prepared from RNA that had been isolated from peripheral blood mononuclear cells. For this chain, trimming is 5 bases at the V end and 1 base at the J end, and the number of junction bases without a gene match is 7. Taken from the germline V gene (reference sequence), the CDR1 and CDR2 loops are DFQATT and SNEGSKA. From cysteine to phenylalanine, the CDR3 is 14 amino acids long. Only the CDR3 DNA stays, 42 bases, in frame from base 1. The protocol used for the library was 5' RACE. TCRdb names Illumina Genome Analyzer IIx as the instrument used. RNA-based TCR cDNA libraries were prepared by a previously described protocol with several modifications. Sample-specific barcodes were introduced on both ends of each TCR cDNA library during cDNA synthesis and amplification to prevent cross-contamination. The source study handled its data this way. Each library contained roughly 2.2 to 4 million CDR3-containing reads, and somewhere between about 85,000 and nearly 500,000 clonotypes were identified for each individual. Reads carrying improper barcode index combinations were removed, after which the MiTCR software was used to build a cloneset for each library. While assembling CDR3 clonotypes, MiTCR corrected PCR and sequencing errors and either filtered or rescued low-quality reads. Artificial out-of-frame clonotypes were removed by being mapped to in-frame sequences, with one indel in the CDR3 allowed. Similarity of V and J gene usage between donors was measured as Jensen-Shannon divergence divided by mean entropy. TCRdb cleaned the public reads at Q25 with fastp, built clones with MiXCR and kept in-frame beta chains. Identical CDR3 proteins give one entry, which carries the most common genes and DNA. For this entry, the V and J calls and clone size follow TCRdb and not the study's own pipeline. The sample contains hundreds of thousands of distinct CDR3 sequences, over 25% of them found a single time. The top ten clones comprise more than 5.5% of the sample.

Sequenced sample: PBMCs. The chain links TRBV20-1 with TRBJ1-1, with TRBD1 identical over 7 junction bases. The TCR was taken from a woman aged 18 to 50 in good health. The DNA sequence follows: TGCAGTGCTGCTAACAGGGGTAGGAACACTGAAGCTTTCTTT. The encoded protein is CSAANRGRNTEAFF.